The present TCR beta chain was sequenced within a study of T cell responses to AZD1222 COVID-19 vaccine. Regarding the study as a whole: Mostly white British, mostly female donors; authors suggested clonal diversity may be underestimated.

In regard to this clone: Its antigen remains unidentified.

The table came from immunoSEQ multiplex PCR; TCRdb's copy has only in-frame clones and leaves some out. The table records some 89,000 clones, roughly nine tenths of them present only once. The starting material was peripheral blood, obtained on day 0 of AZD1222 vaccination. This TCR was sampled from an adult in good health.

The CDR3 DNA is TGCGCCAGCAGCTTGGCAGGGGGTGATTCACCCCTCCACTTT. It translates to CASSLAGGDSPLHF. The rearrangement uses TRBV5-1 and TRBJ1-6, with TRBD1 identical over 7 bases. The CDR3 length is 14 residues. Germline V CDR1 and CDR2: SGHRS, YFSETQ. V gave up 0 bases and J gave up 8 bases; unmatched junction bases: 2.